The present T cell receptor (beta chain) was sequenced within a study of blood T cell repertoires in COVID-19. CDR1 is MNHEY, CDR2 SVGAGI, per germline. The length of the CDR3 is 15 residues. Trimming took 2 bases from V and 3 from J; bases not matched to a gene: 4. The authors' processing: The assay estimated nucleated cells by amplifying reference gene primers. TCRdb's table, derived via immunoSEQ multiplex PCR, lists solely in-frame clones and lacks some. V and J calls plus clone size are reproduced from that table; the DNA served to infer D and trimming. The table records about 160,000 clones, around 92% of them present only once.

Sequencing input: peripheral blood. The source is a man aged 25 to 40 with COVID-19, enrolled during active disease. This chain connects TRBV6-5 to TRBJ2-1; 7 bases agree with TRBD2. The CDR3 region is CASSYAPGGYNEQFF. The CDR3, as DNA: TGTGCCAGCAGTTACGCGCCGGGGGGCTACAATGAGCAGTTCTTC.